Presented here are 20 T cell receptor beta chains from one specimen sequenced in a study of T cell responses to AZD1222 COVID-19 vaccine. Assay: immunoSEQ multiplex PCR; the TCRdb copy retains only in-frame clones and omits some. The repertoire consists of some 96,000 clones, with around nine tenths occurring once and the leading ten covering approximately 15%. The source was peripheral blood, collected on day 0 of AZD1222 vaccination. These receptors all stem from an adult in good health.

The rearrangement links TRBV5-1 to TRBJ2-5, with D perhaps matching TRBD1 or TRBD2 (5 bases each). The CDR3 is 13 residues long. The ends were cut back, 7 bases at V and 5 bases at J, with 15 bases in the middle. Per germline, CDR1 SGHRS and CDR2 YFSETQ. This CDR3 is CASRDVPAETQYF. The CDR3, as DNA: TGCGCCAGCCGGGACGTACCCGCGGAGACCCAGTACTTC.

The rearrangement uses TRBV19 and TRBJ1-3; weak D call: TRBD1 (6 bases). Germline V gene data show CDR1 as LNHDA and CDR2 as SQIVND (reference sequence). CDR3 size: 14 residues. Trimming cost V 6 bases and J 4 bases, with 13 bases left between them. CDR3 region: CASSPRGRGNTIYF. For the CDR3, the DNA is TGTGCCAGTAGCCCCCGGGGGCGAGGAAACACCATATATTTT. The variable domain in full, completed from reference TRBV19 and TRBJ1-3, reads DGGITQSPKYLFRKEGQNVTLSCEQNLNHDAMYWYRQDPGQGLRLIYYSQIVNDFQKGDIAEGYSVSREKKESFPLTVTSAQKNPTAFYLCASSPRGRGNTIYFGEGSWLTVV.

This clone was observed once. The J gene is TRBJ1-1, the V gene TRBV5-1; maybe TRBD1 (6 bases). The CDR3 sequence is 14 residues long. Germline CDR1 SGHRS, CDR2 YFSETQ. Trimming left V 1 base short and J 1 base short, with 8 bases between. The CDR3 nucleotides read TGCGCCAGCAGCTTGACAGGGCCGAACACTGAAGCTTTCTTT. Protein: CASSLTGPNTEAFF.

The gene calls are TRBV6-2 or TRBV6-3 and TRBJ1-5; no reliable D call. Germline loops: CDR1 MNHEY, CDR2 SVGEGT. The CDR3 has 12 amino acids. With 2 bases removed from V and 6 bases from J, the gap between germline ends came to 5 bases. In DNA form, the CDR3 reads TGTGCCAGCAGTTACGCGGGTCAGCCCCAGCATTTT. Amino acids: CASSYAGQPQHF.

The chain joins TRBV5-1 to TRBJ1-2, with D possibly TRBD1 on 5 matching bases. This CDR3 contains 15 residues. Trimming removed 4 bases from V and 2 bases from J, with 15 bases in between. Germline values: CDR1 SGHRS, CDR2 YFSETQ. In DNA form, the CDR3 reads TGCGCCAGCAGCCGAGGGACGGCCGAGAACTATGGCTACACCTTC. It encodes CASSRGTAENYGYTF.

The chain combines TRBV7-9 with TRBJ1-4; no reliable D call. The CDR3 spans 13 residues. Germline-derived CDR1 and CDR2 are SEHNR and FQNEAQ (reference sequence). Trimming took 5 bases from V and 2 from J, leaving 6 bases between them. The CDR3 spells CASSSFTNEKLFF. The CDR3 region has the DNA TGTGCCAGCAGCAGTTTTACTAATGAAAAACTGTTTTTT.

The V call is TRBV9, the J call TRBJ2-3, with 9 bases identical to TRBD2. The V gene end was trimmed by 3 bases and the J gene end by 5 bases; junction bases not matched to a gene: 7. Germline CDR1 and CDR2: SGDLS and YYNGEE. The CDR3 runs to 15 residues. CDR3 DNA: TGTGCCAGCAGCGAAATAGCGGGAGTAAGAGATACGCAGTATTTT. This encodes CASSEIAGVRDTQYF.

This rearrangement joins TRBV7-2 to TRBJ2-1; D possibly uses TRBD1 or TRBD2 (5 bases each). CDR1 is SGHTA, CDR2 FQGNSA, per germline. The CDR3 is made up of 15 amino acids. V dropped 5 bases and J dropped 4 bases, with 15 bases sitting between them. This chain's CDR3 is CASSPQERVYNEQFF. The CDR3 DNA sequence: TGTGCCAGCAGCCCACAGGAGAGGGTGTACAATGAGCAGTTCTTC.

This chain links TRBV2 with TRBJ2-7; tentatively, D is TRBD1 (7 bases). This CDR3 spans 14 amino acids. The V and J ends lost 5 bases and 1 base respectively, with 12 bases between them. Germline V gene data show CDR1 as SNHLY and CDR2 as FYNNEI. For the CDR3, the DNA is TGTGCCAGCAGTCAGGGGGGAGTTTCCTACGAGCAGTACTTC. Its translation: CASSQGGVSYEQYF. Variable domain in full (rest from reference TRBV2 and TRBJ2-7): EPEVTQTPSHQVTQMGQEVILRCVPISNHLYFYWYRQILGQKVEFLVSFYNNEISEKSEIFDDQFSVERPDGSNFTLKIRSTKLEDSAMYFCASSQGGVSYEQYFGPGTRLTVT.

The chain has TRBV5-5 and TRBJ1-2; unclear D gene. The CDR3 runs 12 residues. Per the germline V gene, CDR1 is SGHKS and CDR2 is YYEKEE (reference sequence). V was pared by 2 bases and J by 5 bases, with 7 bases between. In nucleotides, the CDR3 is TGTGCCAGCAGCTTCTTCCGTTATGGCTACACCTTC. Amino acid sequence: CASSFFRYGYTF. Based on the CDR3 plus reference TRBV5-5 and TRBJ1-2, the full variable domain is DAGVTQSPTHLIKTRGQQVTLRCSPISGHKSVSWYQQVLGQGPQFIFQYYEKEERGRGNFPDRFSARQFPNYSSELNVNALLLGDSALYLCASSFFRYGYTFGSGTRLTVV.

The chain has TRBV13 and TRBJ2-3, with D possibly called TRBD1 or TRBD2 (5 bases each). Trimming pared 2 bases from V and 6 bases from J, leaving 18 bases between. The CDR3 is 16 amino acids. Germline CDR1 and CDR2: PRHDT and FYEKMQ (reference sequence). The CDR3 sequence is CASSLRGRSPQDTQYF. The CDR3 coding sequence is TGTGCCAGCAGCTTACGGGGCAGGAGTCCCCAGGATACGCAGTATTTT.

The chain carries TRBV12-3 or TRBV12-4 and TRBJ2-5; a possible D gene is TRBD1 (5 bases). The germline V and J ends were trimmed by 5 bases and 3 bases, with 10 bases remaining between them. This CDR3 spans 13 amino acids. CDR3: CASSLLGEETQYF. CDR3 coding DNA: TGTGCCAGCAGTCTCCTAGGGGAAGAGACCCAGTACTTC.

The rearrangement links TRBV14 to TRBJ2-2; D gene ambiguous. The CDR3 has 13 residues. Germline CDR1 is SGHDN and CDR2 is FVKESK. Trimming took off 2 bases at V and 4 bases at J, with 5 bases between the two ends. The CDR3 region is CASSQITTGELFF. CDR3 DNA: TGTGCCAGCAGCCAAATCACCACCGGGGAGCTGTTTTTT.

V gene TRBV6-5 combines with J gene TRBJ1-1; 8 bases are shared with TRBD1. Germline V gene sequence: CDR1 MNHEY, CDR2 SVGAGI. The CDR3 covers 14 residues. V dropped 2 bases and J dropped 2; count of bases not matched to a gene: 1. The CDR3 sequence is CASSYDRGNTEAFF. Written as DNA, the CDR3 is TGTGCCAGCAGTTACGACAGGGGAAACACTGAAGCTTTCTTT.

The rearrangement uses TRBV11-2 and TRBJ1-1; 9 bases line up with TRBD1. Germline CDR1 and CDR2: SGHAT and FQNNGV. Trimming removed 0 bases from V and 4 bases from J; junction bases left unmatched: 12. This CDR3 has 18 residues. CDR3 loop: CASSLDISQGARSTEAFF. CDR3 coding DNA: TGTGCCAGCAGCTTAGATATATCACAGGGGGCGCGTAGCACTGAAGCTTTCTTT. The entire variable domain, with the rest obtained from reference TRBV11-2 and TRBJ1-1, is as follows: EAGVAQSPRYKIIEKRQSVAFWCNPISGHATLYWYQQILGQGPKLLIQFQNNGVVDDSQLPKDRFSAERLKGVDSTLKIQPAKLEDSAVYLCASSLDISQGARSTEAFFGQGTRLTVV.

This chain uses TRBV2 with TRBJ1-1, with unresolved D. Germline V gives CDR1 SNHLY, CDR2 FYNNEI. V was pared by 6 bases and J by 2 bases, with 10 bases between. The CDR3 runs 13 residues. CDR3 bases: TGTGCCAGCAGACCGGAGTTTAACACTGAAGCTTTCTTT. The encoded protein is CASRPEFNTEAFF.

The chain uses TRBV14 and TRBJ2-2; 7 positions match TRBD2. V was pared by 0 bases and J by 4 bases, with 2 bases of the junction left unmatched. This CDR3 contains 15 residues. Germline V lookup: CDR1 SGHDN, CDR2 FVKESK. The CDR3 DNA follows: TGTGCCAGCAGCCAAGATGGGGGGGTCACCGGGGAGCTGTTTTTT. It yields the protein CASSQDGGVTGELFF.

The chain employs TRBV9 and TRBJ2-2; 9 nucleotides agree with TRBD1. Germline CDR1 SGDLS, CDR2 YYNGEE. The CDR3 is 16 residues long. J was trimmed by 4 bases and V by 3 bases; bases with no gene match: 7. As DNA, the CDR3 is TGTGCCAGCAGCGCCATACAGGGGGCGATCACCGGGGAGCTGTTTTTT. It encodes CASSAIQGAITGELFF.

The V gene is TRBV2, the J gene TRBJ1-6; D unclear. Germline V gene sequence: CDR1 SNHLY, CDR2 FYNNEI. CDR3 length: 15 residues. Between the trimmed V and J ends, which lost 7 bases and 0 bases, there was a span of 10 bases. This CDR3 reads CASNRASSYNSPLHF. The CDR3 bases are TGTGCCAGCAATCGCGCGAGCTCCTATAATTCACCCCTCCACTTT.

This clone was recorded at least ten times. The chain recombines TRBV10-3 with TRBJ1-6, with D uncertain. Germline V gene lookup returns CDR1 ENHRY and CDR2 SYGVKD. The CDR3 is made up of 16 amino acids. Trimming removed 5 bases at V and 9 bases at J, with 20 bases between. The chain's CDR3 is CAISNAWYVESSPLHF. The CDR3 DNA reads as TGTGCCATCAGTAACGCCTGGTATGTCGAAAGTTCACCCCTCCACTTT.